This T cell receptor (beta chain) was retrieved from a study of blood T cell repertoires in COVID-19. Study in general: The origin of the acute and convalescent COVID-19 samples was the United States, Italy and Spain.

The table came from immunoSEQ multiplex PCR; TCRdb's copy has only in-frame clones and leaves some out. The table shows fewer than 70,000 clones, with about 86% occurring only once. This clone was observed a handful of times. CDR1 is MGHRA and CDR2 is YSYEKL in the germline V gene. CDR3 length equals 11 residues. The ends were cut back, 1 base at V and 11 bases at J, with 8 bases in the middle. This clonotype was sampled from a human donor in a cohort sampled during active COVID-19. The rearrangement links TRBV4-1 to TRBJ1-1; a weak D match, TRBD1 (5 bases). Sequenced input: peripheral blood. The CDR3 here is CASSQGAGAFF. In nucleotides, the CDR3 is TGCGCCAGCAGCCAAGGGGCAGGGGCTTTCTTT.